This TCR beta chain was identified during a study of cytomegalovirus exposure and HLA in healthy donors (dated by TCRdb to the late 2010s). General notes on the study: An earlier analysis of 550 to 700 of the donors reported 250 to 350 Gb of sequence data and around 110 million unique TCR beta sequences from 150 million to 200 million T cells. Roughly five DR-DQ haplotypes were treated as single units for association and clustering because of strong linkage in the cohort. Every repertoire in the discovery cohort had been generated on one and the same sequencing platform. Alongside the repertoire data, information on donor age, sex, ethnicity and CMV serostatus was compiled. Besides the first cohort of around 700 subjects, a separate validation cohort made up of around 120 different subjects was used. The aim of the study was to test whether cataloging public T cell receptors could identify signatures of past pathogen exposure. The study combined high-throughput TCR immunosequencing, statistical association of individual TCRs with disease status, and machine learning to predict cytomegalovirus infection status. Among some 410 genotyped donors of the cohort, an average of roughly 240,000 unique TCR beta nucleotide sequences were sequenced per donor, roughly 20% of them non-productive. A later genetic analysis used genome-wide SNP genotypes for about three fifths of the 666 donors, treating that subset as a discovery cohort. Using immunosequencing, the study profiled T cell repertoires from 550 to 750 subjects and related those repertoires to cytomegalovirus serostatus. The number of typed donors differed by locus: about 620-640 for A, B, C, DRB1 and DQB1; 500 to 550 for DQA1; around 580 for DPA1; and some 430 for DPB1. To decide whether each TCR beta V gene segment behaved as functional or pseudogenic, an earlier analysis of fewer than 750 of the donors relied on high-throughput TCR beta sequencing. Rather than drawing on any new phenotypic data, the later analysis identified candidate immune exposures from TCR beta sequences and the way those sequences occurred across donors. Roughly 310 gigabases of sequencing data and some 85 million unique TCR sequences were included in an early release covering about 700 HLA-typed donors. Of the approximately 400 genotyped donors, 70% to 90% were placed in the genetic ancestry cluster associated with self-reported Caucasian donors. Both class I and class II loci were covered by HLA typing, at four-digit resolution. A later analysis re-analyzed previously published TCR beta repertoires from 666 donors and added high-resolution HLA genotyping to study TCR occurrence patterns. Overall study results and their limits: A later analysis found that HLA-associated TCR beta chains were more clonally expanded and had lower generation probabilities than equally common non-associated chains. Because the 87-base-pair reads could not distinguish some IMGT-functional V segments, including TRBV6-2 and TRBV6-3, those segments were excluded. In a later analysis, TCR association rates were found to vary across HLA loci, with the most associated TCRs seen for DRB1 alleles and the fewest for HLA-C alleles. The study gave a list of 150 to 200 TCR beta chains associated with cytomegalovirus. Correlated functional status among segregating V segments might be attributable to linkage disequilibrium, but an unknown experimental factor could not be ruled out. In a later analysis, several top co-occurrence clusters were reported to appear linked to parvovirus B19, influenza, CMV and Epstein-Barr virus. In a later analysis, some 18,000 TCR beta sequences were associated with specific HLA alleles at a false discovery rate of 0.05. In a later genetic analysis, fewer N-insertions in productive TCRs were reported among donors in an Asian-associated ancestry cluster than the roughly 700-donor mean. Because counts were too low, approximately 15 rarely observed V segments, including chromosome 9 orphons, were excluded from the earlier analysis of some 540 of the donors. In vitro tests confirmed that three of the cytomegalovirus-associated TCR beta chains recognize cytomegalovirus antigens. A group of highly shared sequence variants was considered likely to be a technical artifact of the sequencing pipeline. A further reported finding was that TCR beta sequences accurately predicted the HLA-A and HLA-B alleles for most subjects in the first cohort. When HLA alleles, especially DR and DQ, strongly co-occurred, TCR associations were difficult to assign to individual alleles. Most TCR sequences were seen in very few donors, while some public TCRs were found in many individuals. V-gene and J-gene trimming of TCR beta chains was associated with a missense DCLRE1C variant in a later genetic analysis, and the association was replicated in an independent cohort. Roughly uniform sequencing depth across donors was assumed in presence/absence analyses, although this assumption may not hold. In an earlier analysis of around 600 of the donors, most TCR beta V segments were observed in productive rearrangements about 87% or about 30% of the time, broadly matching IMGT annotations. According to the authors, the approach could potentially be generalized to other disease states and immunological phenotypes. The classifier was reported to diagnose cytomegalovirus status with high specificity and sensitivity in both the original and validation cohorts. The only immune exposure information available for the cohort was CMV serostatus. Because HLA typing was missing for some donors at each locus, association tests included only the typed subset. This cohort had only TCR beta chains sequenced, and the lack of alpha or paired-chain data limited which features could be detected. In a later analysis, most CMV-associated TCR beta chains were found to appear HLA-restricted, with HLA associations seemingly driven largely by CMV exposure.

The cohort comprised 710 or so healthy bone marrow donors. All cohort members were sampled while nominally healthy, although unrecorded immune exposures were likely present. The donor was CMV seropositive and was included in the group of 289 seropositive cohort members. Each donor provided a peripheral blood sample, and peripheral blood mononuclear cells were used for TCR beta sequencing. Genomic DNA was extracted from the blood cell samples with the Qiagen DNeasy Blood Extraction Kit. The library was obtained by the immunoSEQ multiplex PCR assay. For the multiplex PCR, a mixture combining 60 forward primers for TCR Vbeta segments and 13 reverse primers for TCR Jbeta segments was used. The CDR3 region of rearranged TCR beta genes was amplified from genomic DNA by a multiplex PCR assay. Amplified TCR beta libraries were sequenced as 87-base-pair reads on the Illumina HiSeq System. Processing in the source paper ran as follows. A later analysis tallied tens of millions of unique TCR beta chains across the 666 repertoires, and approximately 11 million of those chains were shared by two or more donors. A nearest-neighbor algorithm error-corrected the raw reads and collapsed the reads into unique sequences, merging closely related sequences to remove PCR and sequencing errors. CDR3 sequences were aligned to IMGT reference sequences to assign V, D and J gene segments. Each retained sequence needed at least a six-nucleotide match to both a V gene segment and a J gene segment. A rearrangement was called productive if the CDR3 had no stop codons and remained in frame with V and J, and every other rearrangement was called non-productive. CDR3 was defined by IMGT convention, running from the second conserved V-encoded cysteine to the conserved J-encoded phenylalanine. In an earlier analysis of around 640 of the donors, sequences lacking an unambiguous match to a single V gene segment were excluded. An earlier analysis of over 450 of the donors classified V segments as functional when productive rearrangements were above 56.7% and as segregating when the standard deviation between donors was above 5%. A statistical classification framework was built to diagnose cytomegalovirus status from the catalog of TCR beta chain sequences. In a later analysis, V and J genes were assigned by comparing TCR nucleotide sequences against IMGT/GENE-DB human TR gene sequences. A later analysis assigned CDR3 sequences and most-parsimonious VDJ recombination scenarios with the TCRdist pipeline. In a later analysis, each TCR beta chain was defined by its CDR3 amino acid sequence together with its V-gene family, and reads without a unique V-gene family were excluded. A later analysis removed roughly 590 highly shared, low-generation-probability nucleotide sequences to deal with suspected cross-contamination and a sequencing artifact. In a later analysis, a clonal expansion index was calculated for each public chain from normalized within-repertoire ranks of inferred template counts. In a later analysis, generation probabilities were computed using a VDJ recombination model fitted to out-of-frame rearrangements, and the results were checked against IGoR. In a later analysis, hypergeometric tests were used to score TCR-TCR, TCR-HLA and TCR-CMV co-occurrence, with a repertoire-size bias correction applied to TCR pairs. In a later analysis, false discovery rates were estimated by permuting HLA or CMV assignments 20 times. In a later analysis, co-occurring TCRs were grouped using DBSCAN, and TCRdist sequence similarity was added for clustering within HLA-allele-positive subsets. Repertoires with fewer than 30,000 or more than 120,000 public chains were left out of co-occurrence clustering, as were four to six repertoires with anomalous nucleotide sharing. Drawn from immuneACCESS, this table holds only the in-frame rearrangements with V and J called that TCRdb kept. Clones are partly lost; checked studies trace under half to an unresolved V gene and leave the rest unexplained. Clone size and V and J calls were adopted from that table, with D and trimming inferred from the DNA. The sample table on file contains about 25,000 clones. The ten largest clones take up around 17% of the sample.

Turning to this clone: The clone's antigen remains unknown.

Including cysteine and phenylalanine, the CDR3 has 14 amino acids. Only the CDR3 DNA is retained, 42 bases long and in frame from the first base. V loses 2 bases of germline sequence and J loses 6 bases, and the interval between the two ends is 13 bases. Per the germline V gene, SGHRS is the CDR1 and YFSETQ is the CDR2. Sequencing was done on a sample of PBMCs. This clonotype originated in a male donor in good health and CMV-seropositive. The chain couples TRBV5-1 to TRBJ2-3, and perhaps TRBD2 as D gene, on 6 matching bases. In nucleotide form, the sequence is TGCGCCAGCAGCTTCCTGGGGGGATTCGATACGCAGTATTTT. This encodes CASSFLGGFDTQYF.